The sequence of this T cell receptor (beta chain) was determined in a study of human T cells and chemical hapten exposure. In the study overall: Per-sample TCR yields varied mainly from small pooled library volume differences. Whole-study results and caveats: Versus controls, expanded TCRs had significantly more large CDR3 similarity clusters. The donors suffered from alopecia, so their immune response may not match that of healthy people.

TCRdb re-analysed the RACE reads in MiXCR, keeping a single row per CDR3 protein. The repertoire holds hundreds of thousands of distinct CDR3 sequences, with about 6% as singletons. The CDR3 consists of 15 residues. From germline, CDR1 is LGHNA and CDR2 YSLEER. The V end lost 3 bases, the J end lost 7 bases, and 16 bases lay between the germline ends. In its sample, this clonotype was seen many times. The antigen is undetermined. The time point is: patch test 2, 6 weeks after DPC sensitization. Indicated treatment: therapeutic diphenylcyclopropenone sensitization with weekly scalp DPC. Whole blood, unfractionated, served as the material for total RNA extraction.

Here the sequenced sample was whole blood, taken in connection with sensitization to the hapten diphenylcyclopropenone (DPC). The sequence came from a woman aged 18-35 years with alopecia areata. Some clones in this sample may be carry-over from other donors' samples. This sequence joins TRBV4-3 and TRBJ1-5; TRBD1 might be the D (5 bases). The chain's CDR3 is CASSQTAGARQPQHF. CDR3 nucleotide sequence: TGCGCCAGCAGCCAGACCGCCGGGGCGAGGCAGCCCCAGCATTTT.